Here is one T cell receptor (beta chain) with its context. The CDR3 loop spans 17 amino acids. Germline CDR1 LGHDT, CDR2 YNNKEL (reference sequence). After removal of 1 base from V and 10 bases from J, the junction contained 8 bases not matched to a gene. TCRdb keeps only in-frame clones here, not all; method: immunoSEQ multiplex PCR. This sample yields about 63,000 clones, of which about 90% are seen a single time; 10% to 15% belongs to the top ten. The record originates from a study of control samples from healthy donors and cancer patients. The receptor was isolated from an older woman with lung cancer. The chain carries TRBV3-1 (or the pseudogene TRBV3-2) and TRBJ1-6; 12 positions match TRBD1. Source material: PBMCs. CDR3 in amino acids: CASSQGVGTGGISPLHF. CDR3 coding DNA: TGTGCCAGCAGCCAAGGCGTCGGGACAGGGGGCATCTCACCCCTCCACTTT.